This T cell receptor beta chain was found in a study of shared clonotypes between healthy human individuals. Only CD45RO-negative cells positively selected for CCR7 counted as naive CD8 cells, so terminally differentiated effector memory CD45RA+ cells were excluded. The V gene lost 4 bases and the J gene lost 6 bases, with 10 bases spanning the gap. Per germline, CDR1 WNHNN and CDR2 SYGVQD (reference sequence). The CDR3 has 12 amino acids. Generated by immunoSEQ multiplex PCR, the TCRdb table keeps only in-frame clones and is missing some. Altogether around 1,900,000 clones are present, 80% to 95% being singletons, with the ten largest covering 1.5% to 2%.

The clonotype was recovered from a man in his late teens or twenties in good health. Some clones in this sample may be carry-over from other donors' samples. The sequenced material came from naive CD8+ T cells from PBMCs. The genes are TRBV10-1 and TRBJ2-7; no firm D call. CDR3 sequence: CASSAAGGEQYF. CDR3 bases: TGCGCCAGCAGTGCGGCAGGCGGCGAGCAGTACTTC.